The present TCR beta chain was sequenced within a study of blood T cell repertoires in COVID-19. The wider study: T cells, B-cell-depleted T cells, or PBMCs provided the cDNA or gDNA that served as material.

The CDR3 runs to 15 residues. V lost 5 bases to trimming and J lost 4 bases, with 15 bases between them. Germline V lookup: CDR1 LNHNV, CDR2 YYDKDF (reference sequence). Per the original methods: Reference gene primer amplification in the assay estimated nucleated cell counts. TCRdb keeps only in-frame clones here, not all; method: immunoSEQ multiplex PCR. The DNA was the basis for D and trimming; V, J and clone size are from that table. Of around 280,000 clones detected, more than 75% appear once; the ten largest clones hold about 1.2%. J is TRBJ2-1 and V is TRBV15, with a tentative D call TRBD2 (8 bases). The specimen sequenced was peripheral blood. This clonotype was sampled from a man in his sixties or seventies with acute or convalescent COVID-19. Here the CDR3 reads CATSLGGGRYNEQFF. DNA of the CDR3: TGTGCCACCAGCCTAGGGGGCGGGAGGTACAATGAGCAGTTCTTC.